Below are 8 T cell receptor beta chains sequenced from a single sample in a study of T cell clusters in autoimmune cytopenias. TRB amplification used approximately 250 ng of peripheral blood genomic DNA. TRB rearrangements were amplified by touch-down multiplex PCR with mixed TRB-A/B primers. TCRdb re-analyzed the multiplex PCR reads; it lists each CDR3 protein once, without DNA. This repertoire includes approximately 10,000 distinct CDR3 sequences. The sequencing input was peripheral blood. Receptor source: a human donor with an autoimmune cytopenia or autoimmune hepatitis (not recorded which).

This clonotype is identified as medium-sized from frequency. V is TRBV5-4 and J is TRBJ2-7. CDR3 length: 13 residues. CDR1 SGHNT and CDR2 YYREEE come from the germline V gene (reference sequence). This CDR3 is CASSLEYPGEQYF. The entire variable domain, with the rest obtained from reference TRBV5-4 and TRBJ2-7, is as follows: ETGVTQSPTHLIKTRGQQVTLRCSSQSGHNTVSWYQQALGQGPQFIFQYYREEENGRGNFPPRFSGLQFPNYSSELNVNALELDDSALYLCASSLEYPGEQYFGPGTRLTVT.

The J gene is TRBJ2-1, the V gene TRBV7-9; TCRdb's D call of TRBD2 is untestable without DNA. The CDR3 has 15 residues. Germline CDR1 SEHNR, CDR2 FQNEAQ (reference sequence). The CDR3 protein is CASSPGLAEDNEQFF.

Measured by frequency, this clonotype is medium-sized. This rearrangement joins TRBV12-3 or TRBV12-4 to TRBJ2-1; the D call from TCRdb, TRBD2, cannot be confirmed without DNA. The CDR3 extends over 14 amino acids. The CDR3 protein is CASSLAQGRDEQFF.

The CDR3 spells CASSLWDREGYTF. V and J are TRBV12-3 or TRBV12-4 and TRBJ1-2; TCRdb's D call, TRBD1, is unchecked because there is no DNA. The CDR3 contains 13 residues.

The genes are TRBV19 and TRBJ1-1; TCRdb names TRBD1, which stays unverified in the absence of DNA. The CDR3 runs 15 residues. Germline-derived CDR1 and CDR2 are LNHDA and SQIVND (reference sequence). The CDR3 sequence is CASSPWTGGDLGAFF.

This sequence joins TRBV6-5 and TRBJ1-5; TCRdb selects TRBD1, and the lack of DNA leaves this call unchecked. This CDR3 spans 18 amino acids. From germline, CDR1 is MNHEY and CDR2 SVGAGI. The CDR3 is CASSVGTAGLYSNQPQHF.

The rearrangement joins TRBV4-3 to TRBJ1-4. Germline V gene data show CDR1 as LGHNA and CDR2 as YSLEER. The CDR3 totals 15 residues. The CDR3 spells CASSSTWQGGEKLFF.

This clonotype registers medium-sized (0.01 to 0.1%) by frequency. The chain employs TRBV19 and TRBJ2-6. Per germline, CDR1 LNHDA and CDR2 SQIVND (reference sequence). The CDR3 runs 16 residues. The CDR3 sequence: CASKDGIGSGANVLTF.